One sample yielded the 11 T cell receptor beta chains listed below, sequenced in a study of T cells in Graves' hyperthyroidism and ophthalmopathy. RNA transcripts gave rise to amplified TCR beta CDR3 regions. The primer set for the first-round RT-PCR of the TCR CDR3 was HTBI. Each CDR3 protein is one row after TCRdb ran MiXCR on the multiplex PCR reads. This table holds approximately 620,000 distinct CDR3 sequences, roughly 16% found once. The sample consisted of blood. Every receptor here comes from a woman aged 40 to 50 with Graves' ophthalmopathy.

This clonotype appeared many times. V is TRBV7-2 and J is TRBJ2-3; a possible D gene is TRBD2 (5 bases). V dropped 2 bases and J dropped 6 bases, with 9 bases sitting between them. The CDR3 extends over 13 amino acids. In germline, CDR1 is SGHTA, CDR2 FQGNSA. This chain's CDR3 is CASSLQIADTQYF. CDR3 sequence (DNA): TGTGCCAGCAGCTTACAAATAGCGGATACGCAGTATTTT.

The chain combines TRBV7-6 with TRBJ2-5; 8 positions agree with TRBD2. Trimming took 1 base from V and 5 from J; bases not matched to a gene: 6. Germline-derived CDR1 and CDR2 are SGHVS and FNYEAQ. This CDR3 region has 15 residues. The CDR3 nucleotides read TGTGCCAGCAGCTTAGGGAGGGCTAGCGGGGAGACCCAGTACTTC. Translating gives CASSLGRASGETQYF.

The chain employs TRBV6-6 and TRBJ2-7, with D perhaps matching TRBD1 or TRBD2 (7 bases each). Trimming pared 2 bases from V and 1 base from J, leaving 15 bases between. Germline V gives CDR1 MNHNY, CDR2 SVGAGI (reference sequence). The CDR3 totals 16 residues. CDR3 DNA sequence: TGTGCCAGCAGTTACCAGGGGGGAGCGGGGTCCTACGAGCAGTACTTC. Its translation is CASSYQGGAGSYEQYF.

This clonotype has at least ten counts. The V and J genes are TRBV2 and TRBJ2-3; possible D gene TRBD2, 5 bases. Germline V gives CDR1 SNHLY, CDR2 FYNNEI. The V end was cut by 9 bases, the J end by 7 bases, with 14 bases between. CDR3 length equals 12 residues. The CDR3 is CASREIGNTQYF. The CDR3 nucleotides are TGTGCCAGTAGGGAGATCGGGAATACGCAGTATTTT. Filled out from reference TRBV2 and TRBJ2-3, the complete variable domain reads EPEVTQTPSHQVTQMGQEVILRCVPISNHLYFYWYRQILGQKVEFLVSFYNNEISEKSEIFDDQFSVERPDGSNFTLKIRSTKLEDSAMYFCASREIGNTQYFGPGTRLTVL.

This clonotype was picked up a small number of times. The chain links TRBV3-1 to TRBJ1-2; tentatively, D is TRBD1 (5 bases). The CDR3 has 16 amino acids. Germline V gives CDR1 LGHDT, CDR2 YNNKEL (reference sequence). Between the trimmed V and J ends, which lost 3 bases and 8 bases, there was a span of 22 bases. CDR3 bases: TGTGCCAGCAGCCAGCCCGGCGGCAGGGCTTTAGAGGGCTACACCTTC. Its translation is CASSQPGGRALEGYTF.

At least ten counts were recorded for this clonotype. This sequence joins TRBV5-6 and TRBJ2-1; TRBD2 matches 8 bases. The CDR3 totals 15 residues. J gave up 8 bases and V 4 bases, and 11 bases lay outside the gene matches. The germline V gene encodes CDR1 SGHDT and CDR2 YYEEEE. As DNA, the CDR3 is TGTGCCAGCAGCCCCCTTGGCGGGAGGAGAGATGAGCAGTTCTTC. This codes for CASSPLGGRRDEQFF.

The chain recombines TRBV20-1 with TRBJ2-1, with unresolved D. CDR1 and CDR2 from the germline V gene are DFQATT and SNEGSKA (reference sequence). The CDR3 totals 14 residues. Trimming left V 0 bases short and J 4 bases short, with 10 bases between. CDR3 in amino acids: CSAREAHWYNEQFF. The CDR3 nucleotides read TGCAGTGCTAGAGAAGCACATTGGTACAATGAGCAGTTCTTC.

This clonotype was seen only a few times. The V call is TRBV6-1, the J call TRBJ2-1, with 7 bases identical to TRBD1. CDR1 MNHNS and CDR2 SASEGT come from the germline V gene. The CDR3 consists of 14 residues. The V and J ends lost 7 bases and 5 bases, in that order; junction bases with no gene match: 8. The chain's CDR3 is CASNRDRLNNEQFF. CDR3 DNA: TGTGCCAGCAACCGGGACAGACTGAACAATGAGCAGTTCTTC.

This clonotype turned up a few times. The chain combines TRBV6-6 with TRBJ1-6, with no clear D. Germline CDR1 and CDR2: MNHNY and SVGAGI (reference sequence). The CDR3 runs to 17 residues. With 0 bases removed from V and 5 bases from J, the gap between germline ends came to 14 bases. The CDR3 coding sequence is TGTGCCAGCAGTTACTCGAGGGTCCAGGAAGATAATTCACCCCTCCACTTT. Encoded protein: CASSYSRVQEDNSPLHF.

CDR3 loop: CASSEGTSGPHTDTQYF. In DNA form, the CDR3 reads TGTGCCAGCAGTGAGGGGACTAGCGGGCCTCACACAGATACGCAGTATTTT. The chain links TRBV6-4 to TRBJ2-3; TRBD2 matches 12 bases. Germline-derived CDR1 and CDR2 are MRHNA and SNTAGT. V gave up 3 bases and J gave up 2 bases; unmatched junction bases: 6. The CDR3 totals 17 residues.

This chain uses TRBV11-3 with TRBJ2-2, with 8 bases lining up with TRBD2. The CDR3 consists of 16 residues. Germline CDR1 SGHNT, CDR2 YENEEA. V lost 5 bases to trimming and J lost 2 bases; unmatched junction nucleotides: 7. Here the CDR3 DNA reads TGTGCCAGCAGCCGCTATGGGACTAGTAACACCGGGGAGCTGTTTTTT. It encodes CASSRYGTSNTGELFF.